This T cell receptor beta chain was captured by sequencing in a study of cytomegalovirus exposure and HLA in healthy donors. Study details: Genotyping of under 500 donors showed that approximately 83% belonged to the Caucasian-associated ancestry cluster. Points from the study as a whole: A few CMV-associated chains were confirmed in vitro to be specific for CMV antigens. Sequencing had likely introduced a cluster of highly shared sequence variants as an artifact. Analyzed later, association rates of TCRs varied across HLA loci, with DRB1 most and HLA-C fewest.

Amplification used 60 Vbeta primers and 13 Jbeta primers. Data came from immunoSEQ multiplex PCR; TCRdb stores just in-frame clones and leaves some out. The sample includes 70,000 to 85,000 clones, more than 50% of them seen just once. Germline V lookup: CDR1 SGHAT, CDR2 FQNNGV. The CDR3 has 14 residues. V was shortened by 0 bases and J by 7 bases, with 12 bases between the two germline ends. This clone was observed a handful of times. Antigen: not known. The sequence was collected from a male donor in good health and CMV-seropositive. This chain uses TRBV11-2 with TRBJ2-5; D not certain. Sequences were obtained from PBMCs. CDR3 region: CASSLDLRSRTQYF. CDR3 nucleotides: TGTGCCAGCAGCTTAGATTTGCGTTCGCGGACCCAGTACTTC.